A selection of T cell receptor beta chains follows, all from one sample in a study of cytotoxic CD8 clonotypes in ibrutinib-treated CLL. The method was immunoSEQ multiplex PCR; TCRdb's version includes in-frame clones alone and lacks a portion of them. Of about 330,000 clones in the sample, 67% were seen once. The sample here was PBMCs, taken after 36 months of ibrutinib treatment. The receptors derive from a human donor with chronic lymphocytic leukemia. CDR3s include the opening cysteine and the closing phenylalanine or tryptophan. The order of the fields is J gene, V gene, CDR3 protein.

J gene: TRBJ2-1
V gene: TRBV9
CDR3 protein: CASSVGQGIRNEQFF

J gene: TRBJ2-7
V gene: TRBV9
CDR3 protein: CASSAQGAVTYEQYF

J gene: TRBJ2-1
V gene: TRBV9
CDR3 protein: CASSPRGRNEQFF

J gene: TRBJ2-5
V gene: TRBV11-3
CDR3 protein: CASTMGRDETQYF

J gene: TRBJ2-3
V gene: TRBV5-4
CDR3 protein: CASSHRDRYTDTQYF

J gene: TRBJ1-1
V gene: TRBV10-3
CDR3 protein: CAISESGAAAFF

J gene: TRBJ1-2
V gene: TRBV4-1
CDR3 protein: CASSQGEGTDNYGYTF

J gene: TRBJ2-1
V gene: TRBV10-3
CDR3 protein: CAIRPAGGYNEQFF

J gene: TRBJ1-2
V gene: TRBV4-1
CDR3 protein: CASSFPSGDGYTF

J gene: TRBJ1-2
V gene: TRBV10-3
CDR3 protein: CAISESRMYDYGYTF

J gene: TRBJ2-7
V gene: TRBV28
CDR3 protein: CASSLMAGAEQYF

J gene: TRBJ1-1
V gene: TRBV4-1
CDR3 protein: CASSPQPRQNTEAFF

J gene: TRBJ1-1
V gene: TRBV5-6
CDR3 protein: CASSLPGQLMNTEAFF

J gene: TRBJ1-2
V gene: TRBV4-1
CDR3 protein: CASSQDLAYGYTF

J gene: TRBJ2-3
V gene: TRBV18
CDR3 protein: CASSLTVDDTQYF

J gene: TRBJ1-3
V gene: TRBV11-3
CDR3 protein: CASSFGSGFAGNTIYF

J gene: TRBJ1-2
V gene: TRBV9
CDR3 protein: CASRDRANYGYTF

J gene: TRBJ2-7
V gene: TRBV6-6
CDR3 protein: CASSYVGSFGEQYF

J gene: TRBJ2-7
V gene: TRBV10-3
CDR3 protein: CAISESYGLAGDSYEQYF

J gene: TRBJ2-5
V gene: TRBV5-1
CDR3 protein: CASSLSGVGVQETQYF

J gene: TRBJ1-5
V gene: TRBV4-2
CDR3 protein: CASSQDGQGGNQPQHF

J gene: TRBJ2-2
V gene: TRBV5-6
CDR3 protein: CASSLDRGARSGELFF

J gene: TRBJ2-3
V gene: TRBV9
CDR3 protein: CASSASGGRDTQYF

J gene: TRBJ1-2
V gene: TRBV27
CDR3 protein: CASSRWGGDYGYTF

J gene: TRBJ2-7
V gene: TRBV27
CDR3 protein: CASSLSSGTEQYF

J gene: TRBJ2-2
V gene: TRBV7-9
CDR3 protein: CASPPFSVGLPNTGELFF

J gene: TRBJ2-7
V gene: TRBV5-1
CDR3 protein: CASSFGGYYEQYF

J gene: TRBJ2-3
V gene: TRBV7-8
CDR3 protein: CASSLWDRSSTDTQYF

J gene: TRBJ2-1
V gene: TRBV7-3
CDR3 protein: CASSSRDRSLYNEQFF

J gene: TRBJ2-7
V gene: TRBV5-1
CDR3 protein: CASSRVGRVAEQYF

J gene: TRBJ1-3
V gene: TRBV9
CDR3 protein: CASSVESQGFSGNTIYF

J gene: TRBJ2-6
V gene: TRBV28
CDR3 protein: CASKPPGTGSFGANVLTF

J gene: TRBJ1-2
V gene: TRBV29-1
CDR3 protein: CSVESQVKGINYGYTF

J gene: TRBJ2-7
V gene: TRBV5-6
CDR3 protein: CASSLALVEGGSYEQYF

J gene: TRBJ2-1
V gene: TRBV10-3
CDR3 protein: CAISVRGASSYNEQFF

J gene: TRBJ2-1
V gene: TRBV7-7
CDR3 protein: CASSLGTSGRGHEQFF

J gene: TRBJ2-3
V gene: TRBV7-9
CDR3 protein: CASSLVDTDTQYF

J gene: TRBJ2-2
V gene: TRBV9
CDR3 protein: CASSVDPYSNTGELFF

J gene: TRBJ2-3
V gene: TRBV7-8
CDR3 protein: CASSLGTPTDTQYF

J gene: TRBJ1-2
V gene: TRBV7-9
CDR3 protein: CASSLGDGAYGYTF

J gene: TRBJ2-1
V gene: TRBV5-1
CDR3 protein: CASSRDSGVYNEQFF

J gene: TRBJ1-3
V gene: TRBV10-1
CDR3 protein: CASSDQGFSGNTIYF

J gene: TRBJ1-2
V gene: TRBV19
CDR3 protein: CASSIDLGDEGNYGYTF

J gene: TRBJ1-5
V gene: TRBV6-5
CDR3 protein: CASRTGSNQPQHF

J gene: TRBJ2-7
V gene: TRBV7-9
CDR3 protein: CASSSDPPSYEQYF

J gene: TRBJ1-2
V gene: TRBV29-1
CDR3 protein: CSVGYGYTF

J gene: TRBJ2-7
V gene: TRBV18
CDR3 protein: CASSLMGSDSYEQYF